This TCR beta chain emerged from a study of Ad26.COV2.S vaccination and SARS-CoV-2 variants. Regarding the study as a whole: It was found that vaccine and placebo recipients had similar non-spike TCR breadth.

The table came from immunoSEQ multiplex PCR; TCRdb's copy has only in-frame clones and leaves some out. This sample has some 450,000 clones; 90% occur once, and the top ten carry approximately 4.3%. Regarding treatment: some 20 received Ad26.COV2.S at low or high dose, single or two shots; roughly 5 received placebo; per-sample allocation not given. Collection of samples fell on day 63 after the first vaccine or placebo injection. To note about this clone: The antigen is undetermined.

The CDR3 length is 15 residues. The germline CDR1 and CDR2 sequences are SGHTA and FQGTGA. Trimming removed 5 bases from V and 1 base from J; junction bases left unmatched: 7. The chain links TRBV7-3 to TRBJ1-1; TRBD1 matches at 7 bases. This receptor was identified in a person aged 18-60 years who received the Ad26.COV2.S COVID-19 vaccine or a placebo. This material consisted of peripheral blood, taken in a trial of Ad26.COV2.S vaccine versus placebo. CDR3 nucleotides: TGTGCCAGCAGCCGTGACAGGGCTCGGAACACTGAAGCTTTCTTT. This sequence encodes CASSRDRARNTEAFF.